This T cell receptor beta chain came from a study of blood T cell repertoires in COVID-19. Background on the study: Sources were T cells, B-cell-depleted T cells, or PBMCs; the material itself was cDNA or gDNA.

This table comes from immunoSEQ multiplex PCR, and its TCRdb copy is limited to in-frame clones, with some not included. The sample has fewer than 350,000 clones, approximately 81% seen once. This clone appeared once. Germline V lookup: CDR1 SGHRS, CDR2 YFSETQ. The CDR3 is 16 amino acids. The V gene end was trimmed by 6 bases and the J gene end by 4 bases; junction bases not matched to a gene: 11. The clonotype originates from a woman aged 55-75 years with active or convalescent COVID-19. Material: peripheral blood. This chain joins TRBV5-1 and TRBJ2-1, with TRBD1 matching 9 bases. CDR3 amino acids: CASNREYRGLYNEQFF. CDR3 bases: TGCGCCAGCAATCGGGAATACAGGGGGCTTTACAATGAGCAGTTCTTC. Complete variable domain (other parts from reference TRBV5-1 and TRBJ2-1): KAGVTQTPRYLIKTRGQQVTLSCSPISGHRSVSWYQQTPGQGLQFLFEYFSETQRNKGNFPGRFSGRQFSNSRSEMNVSTLELGDSALYLCASNREYRGLYNEQFFGPGTRLTVL.